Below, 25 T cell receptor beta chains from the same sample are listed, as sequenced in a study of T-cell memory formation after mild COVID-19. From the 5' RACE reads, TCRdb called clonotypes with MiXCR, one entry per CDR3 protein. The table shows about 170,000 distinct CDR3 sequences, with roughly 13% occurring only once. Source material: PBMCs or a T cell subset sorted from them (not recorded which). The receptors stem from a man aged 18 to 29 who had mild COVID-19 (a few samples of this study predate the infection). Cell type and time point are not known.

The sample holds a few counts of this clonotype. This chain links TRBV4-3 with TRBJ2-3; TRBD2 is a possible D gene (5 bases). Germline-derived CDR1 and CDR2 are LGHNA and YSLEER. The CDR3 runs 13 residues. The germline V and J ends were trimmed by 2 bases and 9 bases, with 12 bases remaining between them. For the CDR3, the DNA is TGCGCCAGCAGCCAATCGCGAGAGGGAACGCAGTATTTT. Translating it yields CASSQSREGTQYF.

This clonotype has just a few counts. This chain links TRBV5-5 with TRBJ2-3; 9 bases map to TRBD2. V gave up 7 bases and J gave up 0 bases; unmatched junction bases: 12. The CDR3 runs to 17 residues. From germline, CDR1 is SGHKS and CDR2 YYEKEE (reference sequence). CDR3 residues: CASRRRGGPISTDTQYF. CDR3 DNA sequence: TGTGCCAGCCGACGGCGGGGGGGGCCGATTAGCACAGATACGCAGTATTTT.

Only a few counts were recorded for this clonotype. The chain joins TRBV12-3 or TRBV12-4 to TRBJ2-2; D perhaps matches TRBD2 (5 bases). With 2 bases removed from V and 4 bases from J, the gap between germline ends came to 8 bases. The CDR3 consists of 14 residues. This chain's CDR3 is CASSLTRSTGELFF. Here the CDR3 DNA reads TGTGCCAGCAGTTTAACTAGAAGCACCGGGGAGCTGTTTTTT.

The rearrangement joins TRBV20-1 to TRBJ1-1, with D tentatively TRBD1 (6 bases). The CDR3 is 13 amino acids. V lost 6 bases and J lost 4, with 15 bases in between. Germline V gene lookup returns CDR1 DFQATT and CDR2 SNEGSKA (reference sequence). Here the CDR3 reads CSAEVGGGTEAFF. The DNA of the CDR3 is TGCAGTGCCGAGGTGGGGGGCGGCACTGAAGCTTTCTTT.

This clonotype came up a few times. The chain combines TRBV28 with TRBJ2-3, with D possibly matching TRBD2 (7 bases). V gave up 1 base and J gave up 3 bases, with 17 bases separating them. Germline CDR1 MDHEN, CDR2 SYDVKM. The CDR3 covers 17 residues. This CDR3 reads CASSLSGAGVWTDTQYF. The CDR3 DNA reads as TGTGCCAGCAGTTTATCGGGGGCGGGGGTCTGGACAGATACGCAGTATTTT.

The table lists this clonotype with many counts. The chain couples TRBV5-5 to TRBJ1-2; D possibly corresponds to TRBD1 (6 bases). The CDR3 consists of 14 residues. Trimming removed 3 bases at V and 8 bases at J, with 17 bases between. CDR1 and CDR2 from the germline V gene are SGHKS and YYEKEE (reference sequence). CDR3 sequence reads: CASSSEQGWRGYTF. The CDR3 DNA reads TGTGCCAGCAGCTCGGAACAGGGATGGCGGGGCTACACCTTC.

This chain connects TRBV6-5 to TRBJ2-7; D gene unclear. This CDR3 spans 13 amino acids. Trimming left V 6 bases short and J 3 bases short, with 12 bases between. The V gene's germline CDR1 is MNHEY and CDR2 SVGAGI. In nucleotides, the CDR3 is TGTGCCAGCAGACGGGCCCCCAGCTACGAGCAGTACGTC. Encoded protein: CASRRAPSYEQYV.

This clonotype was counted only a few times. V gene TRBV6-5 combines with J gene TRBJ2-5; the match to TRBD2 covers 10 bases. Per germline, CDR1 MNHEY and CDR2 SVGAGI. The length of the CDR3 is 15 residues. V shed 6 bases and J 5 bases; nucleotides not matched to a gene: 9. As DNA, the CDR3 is TGTGCCAGCAGGGACTACAGCGGGGGGGAGGAGACCCAGTACTTC. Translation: CASRDYSGGEETQYF.

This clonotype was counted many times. The CDR3 spells CASSFQAGPDTQYF. DNA of the CDR3: TGCGCCAGCAGCTTCCAAGCGGGGCCAGATACGCAGTATTTT. The V call is TRBV5-1, the J call TRBJ2-3; the match to TRBD2 covers 7 bases. Germline CDR1 reads SGHRS; CDR2 reads YFSETQ. The V gene end was trimmed by 2 bases and the J gene end by 4 bases; junction bases not matched to a gene: 4. This CDR3 spans 14 amino acids.

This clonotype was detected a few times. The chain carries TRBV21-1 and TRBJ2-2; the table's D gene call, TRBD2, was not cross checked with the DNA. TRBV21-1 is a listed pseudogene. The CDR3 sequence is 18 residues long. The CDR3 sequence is CASSKDTASGGSTGELFF. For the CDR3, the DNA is TGTGCCAGCAGCAAAGATACCGCTAGCGGGGGGTCAACCGGGGAGCTGTTTTTT.

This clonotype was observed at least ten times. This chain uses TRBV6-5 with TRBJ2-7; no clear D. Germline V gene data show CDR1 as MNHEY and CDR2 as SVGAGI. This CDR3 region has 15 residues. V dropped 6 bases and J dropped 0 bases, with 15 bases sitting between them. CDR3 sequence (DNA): TGTGCCAGCAGAACCATAGGACGGTACTCCTACGAGCAGTACTTC. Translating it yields CASRTIGRYSYEQYF.

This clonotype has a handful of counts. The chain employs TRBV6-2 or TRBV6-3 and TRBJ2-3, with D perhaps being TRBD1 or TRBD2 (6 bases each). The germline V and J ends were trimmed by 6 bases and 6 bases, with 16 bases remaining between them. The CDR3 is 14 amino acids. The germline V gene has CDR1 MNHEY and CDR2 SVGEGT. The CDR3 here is CASSYTGTLDTQYF. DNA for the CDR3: TGTGCCAGCAGCTATACAGGGACTCTTGATACGCAGTATTTT.

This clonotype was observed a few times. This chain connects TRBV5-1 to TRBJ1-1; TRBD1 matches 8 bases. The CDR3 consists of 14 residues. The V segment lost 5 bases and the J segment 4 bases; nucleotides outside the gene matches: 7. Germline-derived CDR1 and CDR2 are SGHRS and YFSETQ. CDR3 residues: CASRTGDEGTEAFF. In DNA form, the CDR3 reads TGCGCCAGCAGGACAGGGGATGAGGGCACTGAAGCTTTCTTT. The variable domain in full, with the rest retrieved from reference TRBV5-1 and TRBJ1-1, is KAGVTQTPRYLIKTRGQQVTLSCSPISGHRSVSWYQQTPGQGLQFLFEYFSETQRNKGNFPGRFSGRQFSNSRSEMNVSTLELGDSALYLCASRTGDEGTEAFFGQGTRLTVV.

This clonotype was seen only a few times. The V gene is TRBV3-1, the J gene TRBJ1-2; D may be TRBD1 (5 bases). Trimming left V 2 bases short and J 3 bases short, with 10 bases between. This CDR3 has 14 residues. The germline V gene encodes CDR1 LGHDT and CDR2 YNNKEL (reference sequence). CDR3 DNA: TGTGCCAGCAGCCAAATGACAGTAGACTATGGCTACACCTTC. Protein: CASSQMTVDYGYTF.

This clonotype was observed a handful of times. CDR3 amino acids: CSASPGTGAGEKLFF. The DNA of the CDR3 is TGCAGTGCTTCCCCCGGGACAGGGGCGGGTGAAAAACTGTTTTTT. The chain combines TRBV20-1 with TRBJ1-4, with 10 positions matching TRBD1. The CDR3 runs to 15 residues. V lost 5 bases and J lost 7; bases outside the gene matches: 10. The germline CDR1 and CDR2 sequences are DFQATT and SNEGSKA (reference sequence).

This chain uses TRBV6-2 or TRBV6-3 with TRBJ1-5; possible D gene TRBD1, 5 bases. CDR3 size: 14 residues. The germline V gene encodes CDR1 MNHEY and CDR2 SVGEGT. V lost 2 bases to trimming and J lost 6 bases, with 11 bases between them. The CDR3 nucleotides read TGTGCCAGCAGTTACAAGGGGTTGAGTCAGCCCCAGCATTTT. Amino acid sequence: CASSYKGLSQPQHF.

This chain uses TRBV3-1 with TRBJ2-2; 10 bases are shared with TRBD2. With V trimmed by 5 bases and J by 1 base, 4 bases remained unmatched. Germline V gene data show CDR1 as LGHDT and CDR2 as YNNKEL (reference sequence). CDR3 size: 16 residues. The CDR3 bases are TGTGCCAGCAGCTACCTAGCGGGGGTGAACACCGGGGAGCTGTTTTTT. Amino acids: CASSYLAGVNTGELFF.

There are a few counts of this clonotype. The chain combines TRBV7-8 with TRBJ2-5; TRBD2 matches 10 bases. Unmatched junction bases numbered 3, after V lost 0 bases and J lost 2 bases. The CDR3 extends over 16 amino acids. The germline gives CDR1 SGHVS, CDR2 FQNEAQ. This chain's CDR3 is CASSLAWGLAQETQYF. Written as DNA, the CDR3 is TGTGCCAGCAGCTTAGCGTGGGGACTAGCGCAAGAGACCCAGTACTTC.

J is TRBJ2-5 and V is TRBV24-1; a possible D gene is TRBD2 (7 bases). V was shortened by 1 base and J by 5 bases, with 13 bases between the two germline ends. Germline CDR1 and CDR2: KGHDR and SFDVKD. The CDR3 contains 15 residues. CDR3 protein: CATSDLSGGEETQYF. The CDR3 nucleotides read TGTGCCACCAGTGATTTATCGGGGGGCGAGGAGACCCAGTACTTC.

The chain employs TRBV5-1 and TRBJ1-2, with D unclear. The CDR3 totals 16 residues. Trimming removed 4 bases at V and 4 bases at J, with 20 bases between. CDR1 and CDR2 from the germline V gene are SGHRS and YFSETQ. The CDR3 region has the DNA TGCGCCAGCAGCCCACTAGATACCGGGCTCGGCTATGGCTACACCTTC. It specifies CASSPLDTGLGYGYTF.

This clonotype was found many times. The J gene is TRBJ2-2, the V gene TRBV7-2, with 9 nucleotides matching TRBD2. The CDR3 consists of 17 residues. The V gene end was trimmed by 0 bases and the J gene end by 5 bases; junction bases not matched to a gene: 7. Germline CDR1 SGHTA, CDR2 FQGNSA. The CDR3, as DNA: TGTGCCAGCAGCTTAGCGGGCGGGGGGGCCGCAACCGGGGAGCTGTTTTTT. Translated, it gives CASSLAGGGAATGELFF.

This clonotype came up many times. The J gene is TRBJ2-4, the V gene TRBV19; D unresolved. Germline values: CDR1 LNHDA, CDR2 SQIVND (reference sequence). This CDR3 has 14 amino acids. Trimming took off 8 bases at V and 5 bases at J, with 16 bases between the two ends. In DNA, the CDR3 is TGTGCCAGTCGTAGCCGTTTGAAGGAAAACATTCAGTACTTC. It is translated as CASRSRLKENIQYF.

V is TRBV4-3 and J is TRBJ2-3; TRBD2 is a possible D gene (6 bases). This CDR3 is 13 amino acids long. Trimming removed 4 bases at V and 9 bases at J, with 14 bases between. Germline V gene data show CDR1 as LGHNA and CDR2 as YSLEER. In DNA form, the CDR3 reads TGCGCCAGCAGCCTACTCGGGGGAATCACGCAGTATTTT. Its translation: CASSLLGGITQYF.

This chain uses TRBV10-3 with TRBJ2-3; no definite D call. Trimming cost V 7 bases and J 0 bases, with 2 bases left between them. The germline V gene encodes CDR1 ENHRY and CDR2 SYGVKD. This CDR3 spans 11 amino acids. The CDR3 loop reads CAITSTDTQYF. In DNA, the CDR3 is TGTGCCATCACAAGCACAGATACGCAGTATTTT.

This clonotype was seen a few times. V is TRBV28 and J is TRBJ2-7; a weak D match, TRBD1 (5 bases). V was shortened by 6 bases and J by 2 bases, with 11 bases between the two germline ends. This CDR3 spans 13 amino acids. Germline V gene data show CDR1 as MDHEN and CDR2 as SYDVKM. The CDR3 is CASSWGGAYEQYV. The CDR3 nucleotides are TGTGCCAGCAGCTGGGGCGGAGCCTACGAGCAGTACGTC.